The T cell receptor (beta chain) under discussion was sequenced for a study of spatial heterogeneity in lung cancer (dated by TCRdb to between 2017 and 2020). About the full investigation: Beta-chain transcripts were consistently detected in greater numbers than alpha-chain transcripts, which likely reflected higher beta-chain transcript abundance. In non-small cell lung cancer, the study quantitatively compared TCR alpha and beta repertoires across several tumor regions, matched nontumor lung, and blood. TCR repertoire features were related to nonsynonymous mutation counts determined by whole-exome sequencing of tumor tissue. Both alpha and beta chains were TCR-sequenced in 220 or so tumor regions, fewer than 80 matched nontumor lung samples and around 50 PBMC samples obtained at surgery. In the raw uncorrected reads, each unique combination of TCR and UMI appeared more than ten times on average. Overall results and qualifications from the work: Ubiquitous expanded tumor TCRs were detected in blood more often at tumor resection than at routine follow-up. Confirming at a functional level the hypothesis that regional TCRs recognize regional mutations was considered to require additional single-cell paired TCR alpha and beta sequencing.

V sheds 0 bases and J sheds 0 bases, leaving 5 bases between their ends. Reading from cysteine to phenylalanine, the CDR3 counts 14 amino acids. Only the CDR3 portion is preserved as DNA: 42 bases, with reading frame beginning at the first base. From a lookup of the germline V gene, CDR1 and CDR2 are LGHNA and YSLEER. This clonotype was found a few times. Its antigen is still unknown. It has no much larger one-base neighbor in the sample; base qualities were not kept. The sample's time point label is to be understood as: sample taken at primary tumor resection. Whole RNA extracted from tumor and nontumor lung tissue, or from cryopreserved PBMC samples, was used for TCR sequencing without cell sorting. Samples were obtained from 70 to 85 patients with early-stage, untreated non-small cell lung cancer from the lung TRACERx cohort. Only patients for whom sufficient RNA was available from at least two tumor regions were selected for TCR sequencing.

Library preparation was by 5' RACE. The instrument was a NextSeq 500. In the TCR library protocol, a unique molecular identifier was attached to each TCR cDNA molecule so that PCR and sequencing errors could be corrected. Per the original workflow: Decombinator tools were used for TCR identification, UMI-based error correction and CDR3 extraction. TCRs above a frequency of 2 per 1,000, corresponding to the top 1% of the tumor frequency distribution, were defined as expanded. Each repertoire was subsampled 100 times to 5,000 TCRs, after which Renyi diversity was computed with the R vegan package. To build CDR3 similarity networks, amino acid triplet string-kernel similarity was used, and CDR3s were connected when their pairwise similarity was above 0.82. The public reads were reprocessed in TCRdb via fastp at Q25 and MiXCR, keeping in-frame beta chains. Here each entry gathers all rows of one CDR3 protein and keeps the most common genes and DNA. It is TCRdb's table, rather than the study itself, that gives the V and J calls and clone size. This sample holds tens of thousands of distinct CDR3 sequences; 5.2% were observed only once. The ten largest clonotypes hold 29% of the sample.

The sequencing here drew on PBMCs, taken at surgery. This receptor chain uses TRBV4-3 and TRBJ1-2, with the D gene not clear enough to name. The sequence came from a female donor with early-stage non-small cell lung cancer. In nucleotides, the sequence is TGCGCCAGCAGCCAAGACCTGGCTAACTATGGCTACACCTTC. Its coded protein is CASSQDLANYGYTF.